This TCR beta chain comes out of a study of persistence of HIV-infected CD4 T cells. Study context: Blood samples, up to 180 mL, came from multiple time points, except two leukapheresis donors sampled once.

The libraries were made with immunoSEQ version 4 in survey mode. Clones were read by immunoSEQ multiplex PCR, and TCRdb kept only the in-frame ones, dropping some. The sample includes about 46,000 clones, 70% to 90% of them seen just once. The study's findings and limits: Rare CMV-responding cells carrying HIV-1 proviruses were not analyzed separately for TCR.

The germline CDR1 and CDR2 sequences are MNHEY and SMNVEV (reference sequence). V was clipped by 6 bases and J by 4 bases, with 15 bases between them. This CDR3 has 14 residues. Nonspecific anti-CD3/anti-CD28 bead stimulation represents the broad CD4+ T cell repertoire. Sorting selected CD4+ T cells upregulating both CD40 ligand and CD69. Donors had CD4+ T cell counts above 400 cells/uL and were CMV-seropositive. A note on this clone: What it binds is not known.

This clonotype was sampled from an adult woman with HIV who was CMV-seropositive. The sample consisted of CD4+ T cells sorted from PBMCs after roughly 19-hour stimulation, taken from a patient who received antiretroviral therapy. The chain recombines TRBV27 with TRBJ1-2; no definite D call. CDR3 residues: CASRTDSSGYGYTF. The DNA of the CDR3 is TGTGCCAGCAGAACCGACTCTTCGGGCTATGGCTACACCTTC.